Each of the 8 T cell receptor beta chains below was sequenced from the same sample in a study of blood T cell repertoires in COVID-19. Profiling relied on immunoSEQ multiplex PCR, and the TCRdb table lists in-frame clones only, not all of them. The sample includes about 150,000 clones, around 83% of them seen just once. Sample: peripheral blood. All receptors derive from a woman aged 55-70 years with COVID-19, enrolled during active disease.

This clone was observed once. The chain combines TRBV30 with TRBJ1-6; TRBD1 is a possible D gene (5 bases). The CDR3 totals 17 residues. Germline CDR1 is GTSNPN and CDR2 is SVGIG (reference sequence). V dropped 3 bases and J dropped 0 bases, with 15 bases sitting between them. The CDR3 DNA sequence: TGTGCCTGGAGCCCCGGGCAGGGAAGCTCCTATAATTCACCCCTCCACTTT. Its translation is CAWSPGQGSSYNSPLHF.

J is TRBJ2-1 and V is TRBV6-4, with D possibly TRBD1 on 6 matching bases. The V and J ends lost 7 bases and 5 bases respectively, with 9 bases between them. The CDR3 is 12 residues long. The germline CDR1 and CDR2 sequences are MRHNA and SNTAGT. CDR3 in amino acids: CASTGVNNEQFF. CDR3 coding DNA: TGTGCCAGCACAGGGGTCAACAATGAGCAGTTCTTC.

This sequence joins TRBV7-9 and TRBJ1-4; D possibly corresponds to TRBD1 (6 bases). The germline gives CDR1 SEHNR, CDR2 FQNEAQ (reference sequence). The V end lost 11 bases, the J end lost 5 bases, and 15 bases lay between the germline ends. The CDR3 sequence is 13 residues long. The CDR3 spells CAGNRARNEKLFF. In DNA, the CDR3 is TGTGCCGGTAACAGGGCTCGGAATGAAAAACTGTTTTTT.

The CDR3 spells CASSASFGGYNEQFF. The CDR3 bases are TGTGCCAGCAGCGCATCGTTTGGCGGCTACAATGAGCAGTTCTTC. The chain employs TRBV7-3 and TRBJ2-1; D gene unclear. The CDR3 loop spans 15 amino acids. Germline V CDR1 and CDR2: SGHTA, FQGTGA. With 5 bases removed from V and 3 bases from J, the gap between germline ends came to 14 bases. The full variable domain, with the rest looked up from reference TRBV7-3 and TRBJ2-1, is GAGVSQTPSNKVTEKGKYVELRCDPISGHTALYWYRQSLGQGPEFLIYFQGTGAADDSGLPNDRFFAVRPEGSVSTLKIQRTERGDSAVYLCASSASFGGYNEQFFGPGTRLTVL.

As to this clone: One end of the junction is discordant with germline, which a read error may explain. The genes are TRBV3-1 (or the pseudogene TRBV3-2) and TRBJ1-5; 10 bases line up with TRBD1. The CDR3 length is 15 residues. Per germline, CDR1 LGHDT and CDR2 YNNKEL (reference sequence). CDR3 amino acids: CASSHTTGGKQPQHF. The CDR3 nucleotides read TGTGCCAGCAGCCATACGACAGGGGGCAAGCAGCCCCAGCATTTT.

The chain recombines TRBV12-5 with TRBJ1-1, with D perhaps matching TRBD1 (5 bases). Germline CDR1 and CDR2: LGHNT and FRNRAP. Trimming shortened V by 2 bases and J by 4 bases, and 17 bases separated the two germline ends. CDR3 length equals 16 residues. This CDR3 reads CASGLSGGRGITEAFF. The CDR3 bases are TGTGCTAGTGGTTTGTCCGGGGGAAGAGGGATCACTGAAGCTTTCTTT.

This chain connects TRBV10-3 to TRBJ2-2, with TRBD1 as a possible D gene (6 bases). The CDR3 has 15 amino acids. Trimming shortened V by 0 bases and J by 4 bases, and 9 bases separated the two germline ends. Germline CDR1 is ENHRY and CDR2 is SYGVKD. CDR3 protein: CAISESDRTTGELFF. CDR3 sequence (DNA): TGTGCCATCAGTGAGTCGGACAGAACCACCGGGGAGCTGTTTTTT.

The V and J genes are TRBV6-6 and TRBJ1-5; D remains unclear. Trimming shortened V by 5 bases and J by 0 bases, and 17 bases separated the two germline ends. The CDR3 loop spans 17 amino acids. The germline V gene has CDR1 MNHNY and CDR2 SVGAGI (reference sequence). The CDR3 region is CASSPGGLAASNQPQHF. The CDR3 DNA sequence: TGTGCCAGCAGTCCTGGAGGTTTGGCAGCTAGCAATCAGCCCCAGCATTTT.